Listed below are T cell receptor beta chains from one sample, sequenced in a study of identical twins. TCRdb itself ran the 5' RACE reads through MiXCR, one entry per CDR3 protein. The repertoire consists of more than 600,000 distinct CDR3 sequences, with 15% to 20% occurring once and the leading ten covering 13%. This same sample was also taken into another study, of T cells expressing NK-cell markers.

The sample comprised PBMCs. The receptors originated from a woman aged 18-29 years in good health. The CDR3 runs from the conserved cysteine through the conserved F or W. The D gene is left open where the match is weak. Expanded clones get a size class; other rows say once, few or many, or leave the size out.

TRBD1	few	TRBV7-9	TRBJ2-7	TGTGCCAGCAGCTTATGGGACAGTTACGAGCAGTACTTC	CASSLWDSYEQYF
-	-	TRBV11-2	TRBJ2-5	TGTGCCAGCAGAACCCCGCGGGGAGAAGAGACCCAGTACTTC	CASRTPRGEETQYF
-	-	TRBV12-3/TRBV12-4	TRBJ2-3	TGTGCCAGCAGTTTGAAGCCGAAAACGGCAGATACGCAGTATTTT	CASSLKPKTADTQYF
-	-	TRBV19	TRBJ2-1	TGTGCCAGTGCCTCCGCGTGGCGGTCAAACAGTGAGCAGTTCTTC	CASASAWRSNSEQFF
-	few	TRBV18	TRBJ2-1	TGTGCCAGCTCCCCCAGGGTTGCAGACAATGAGCAGTTCTTC	CASSPRVADNEQFF
-	-	TRBV5-1	TRBJ1-2	TGCGCCAGCAGCTTGGGTCAGGCGGGTGTCTATGGCTACACCTTC	CASSLGQAGVYGYTF
-	few	TRBV4-3	TRBJ1-2	TGCGCCAGCAGCCAAGATTGGGCCGCAGGCCCGGGTGGCTACACCTTC	CASSQDWAAGPGGYTF
-	few	TRBV9	TRBJ2-1	TGTGCCAGCAGCCAACACGCAGGCAACTACAATGAGCAGTTCTTC	CASSQHAGNYNEQFF
TRBD2	-	TRBV12-3/TRBV12-4	TRBJ2-7	TGTGCCAGCAATCTGGGAGGGGCTTTGGTAGAGCAGTACTTC	CASNLGGALVEQYF
-	-	TRBV20-1	TRBJ2-7	TGCAGTGCGCCAGACCCAACCGGCGACGAGCAGTACTTC	CSAPDPTGDEQYF